The 12 T cell receptor beta chains below were found in one sample sequenced in a study of blood T cell repertoires in COVID-19. Generated by immunoSEQ multiplex PCR, the TCRdb table keeps only in-frame clones and is missing some. This table holds around 200,000 clones, about 83% found once. Material for sequencing was peripheral blood. These receptors were collected from a man between 40 and 49 years old with active or convalescent COVID-19.

This chain connects TRBV7-2 to TRBJ1-1, with 8 bases fitting TRBD1. In germline, CDR1 is SGHTA, CDR2 FQGNSA. This CDR3 has 12 amino acids. V trimming: 3 bases; J trimming: 11 bases; junction bases outside the gene matches: 5. CDR3 sequence (DNA): TGTGCCAGCAGCTTTGACAGGGGAGAGGCTTTCTTT. It yields the protein CASSFDRGEAFF. Filled out from reference TRBV7-2 and TRBJ1-1, the complete variable domain reads GAGVSQSPSNKVTEKGKDVELRCDPISGHTALYWYRQSLGQGLEFLIYFQGNSAPDKSGLPSDRFSAERTGGSVSTLTIQRTQQEDSAVYLCASSFDRGEAFFGQGTRLTVV.

This clone was counted a single time. The chain recombines TRBV9 with TRBJ2-3, with D possibly matching TRBD1 (6 bases). Germline CDR1 SGDLS, CDR2 YYNGEE. V was pared by 4 bases and J by 0 bases, with 15 bases between. This CDR3 is built from 16 residues. CDR3 protein: CASSPRQGQSTDTQYF. The CDR3 region has the DNA TGTGCCAGCAGCCCACGGCAGGGGCAGAGCACAGATACGCAGTATTTT. The entire variable domain, with the rest obtained from reference TRBV9 and TRBJ2-3, is as follows: DSGVTQTPKHLITATGQRVTLRCSPRSGDLSVYWYQQSLDQGLQFLIQYYNGEERAKGNILERFSAQQFPDLHSELNLSSLELGDSALYFCASSPRQGQSTDTQYFGPGTRLTVL.

V and J are TRBV5-1 and TRBJ2-3; D is perhaps TRBD1 (5 bases). The germline gives CDR1 SGHRS, CDR2 YFSETQ. The CDR3 runs to 15 residues. Trimming pared 3 bases from V and 2 bases from J, leaving 13 bases between. CDR3 coding DNA: TGCGCCAGCAGCTGGAAAACAGGAGTCACAGATACGCAGTATTTT. Amino acids: CASSWKTGVTDTQYF.

The sample holds one count of this clone. CDR3 protein: CASKWTTSTDTQYF. In nucleotides, the CDR3 is TGTGCCTCCAAGTGGACTACTAGCACAGATACGCAGTATTTT. The V and J genes are TRBV6-5 and TRBJ2-3, with D possibly TRBD2 on 6 matching bases. The CDR3 has 14 residues. The V end lost 11 bases, the J end lost 0 bases, and 15 bases lay between the germline ends. CDR1 is MNHEY and CDR2 is SVGAGI in the germline V gene.

This chain joins TRBV7-2 and TRBJ2-5; 7 positions match TRBD2. The trim removed 5 bases at V and 4 bases at J, leaving 13 bases unmatched. CDR1 and CDR2 (germline): SGHTA, FQGNSA. The CDR3 totals 16 residues. CDR3 bases: TGTGCCAGCAGCGCCGCTTTTGTAGTAGCGGGAGAGACCCAGTACTTC. Translated, it gives CASSAAFVVAGETQYF.

The CDR3 spells CATIPFRGSNEKLFF. CDR3 nucleotides: TGTGCCACCATTCCCTTCCGAGGTTCTAATGAAAAACTGTTTTTT. The rearrangement joins TRBV24-1 to TRBJ1-4; D uncertain. Trimming cost V 8 bases and J 3 bases, with 15 bases left between them. Looked up from germline, CDR1 is KGHDR and CDR2 is SFDVKD. The CDR3 loop spans 15 amino acids.

This clone was detected only once. The chain is built from TRBV19 and TRBJ1-5; D might be TRBD1 (5 bases). V was pared by 6 bases and J by 6 bases, with 12 bases between. Per germline, CDR1 LNHDA and CDR2 SQIVND (reference sequence). This CDR3 spans 13 amino acids. In nucleotides, the CDR3 is TGTGCCAGTAGGGGCCAGGGAAGTCAGCCCCAGCATTTT. Residues: CASRGQGSQPQHF.

This clone has just a few counts. The chain recombines TRBV25-1 with TRBJ1-1; TRBD1 might be the D (5 bases). CDR3 length: 13 amino acids. The V end was cut by 3 bases, the J end by 4 bases, with 9 bases between. The germline gives CDR1 MGHDK, CDR2 SYGVNS. The CDR3 protein is CASSETAFTEAFF. Here the CDR3 DNA reads TGTGCCAGCAGTGAGACAGCTTTCACTGAAGCTTTCTTT.

This clone occurred many times. The chain has TRBV14 and TRBJ2-5, with 11 positions matching TRBD2. The CDR3 length is 16 residues. The V and J ends lost 3 bases and 4 bases, in that order; junction bases with no gene match: 7. Germline lookup yields CDR1 SGHDN and CDR2 FVKESK. CDR3 in amino acids: CASSHELAGAGETQYF. The DNA of the CDR3 is TGTGCCAGCAGCCATGAACTAGCGGGGGCGGGAGAGACCCAGTACTTC.

V gene TRBV5-4 combines with J gene TRBJ2-3, with TRBD2 matching 10 bases. CDR1 and CDR2 (germline): SGHNT, YYREEE (reference sequence). The ends lost 4 bases at V and 0 bases at J; junction bases unmatched: 14. This CDR3 has 19 amino acids. The CDR3 DNA reads TGTGCCAGCAGCGTAGGGGGGGCTAGCGGGAGCTTAAGCACAGATACGCAGTATTTT. Amino acid sequence: CASSVGGASGSLSTDTQYF.

This clone came up once. The rearrangement joins TRBV6-2 or TRBV6-3 to TRBJ1-6; D gene unclear. The CDR3 contains 15 residues. Trimming stripped 5 bases from V and 7 bases from J, with 15 bases between. Germline V gene lookup returns CDR1 MNHEY and CDR2 SVGEGT. The CDR3 DNA sequence: TGTGCCAGCAGTCCCTCAACATTCGGGAATTCACCCCTCCACTTT. Its protein is CASSPSTFGNSPLHF.

This chain joins TRBV5-5 and TRBJ1-1, with a tentative D call TRBD1 (5 bases). Germline V gene lookup returns CDR1 SGHKS and CDR2 YYEKEE (reference sequence). Trimming took off 4 bases at V and 4 bases at J, with 17 bases between the two ends. The CDR3 is 15 amino acids. The CDR3 DNA reads TGTGCCAGCAGCCCCCTCAGGGCCGGGGGCACTGAAGCTTTCTTT. This gives the protein CASSPLRAGGTEAFF.